This section outlines one T cell receptor (beta chain) sequence together with its context. The antigen remains unidentified. V trimming: 5 bases; J trimming: 7 bases; junction bases outside the gene matches: 4. Germline V gives CDR1 LNHDA, CDR2 SQIVND (reference sequence). This CDR3 has 13 residues. This entry belongs to a study of T-cell memory formation after mild COVID-19. Study in general: TCR clusters were mostly confined to one donor each.

The study's findings and limits: The pre-infection memory compartment contained some responding clones, suggesting cross-reactive memory joined.

MiXCR, applied by TCRdb to the 5' RACE reads, yields one record per CDR3 protein. The table records about 110,000 distinct CDR3 sequences, 9.5% to 15% of them present only once. Material for sequencing was PBMCs or a T cell subset sorted from them (not recorded which). The chain recombines TRBV19 with TRBJ2-1, with 8 positions matching TRBD2. The receptor comes from an adult woman who had mild COVID-19 (a few samples of this study predate the infection). Cell type and time point are not known. CDR3 sequence: CASSDIAGNEQFF. Here the CDR3 DNA reads TGTGCCAGTAGTGATATAGCGGGGAATGAGCAGTTCTTC.